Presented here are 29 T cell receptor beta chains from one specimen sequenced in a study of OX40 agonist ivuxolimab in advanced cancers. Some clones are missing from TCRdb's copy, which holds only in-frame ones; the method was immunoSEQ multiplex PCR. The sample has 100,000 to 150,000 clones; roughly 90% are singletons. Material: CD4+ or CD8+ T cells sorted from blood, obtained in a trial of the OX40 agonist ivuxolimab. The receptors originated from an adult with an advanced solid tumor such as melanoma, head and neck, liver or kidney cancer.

In DNA form, the CDR3 reads TGTGCCAGTAGTACAGGGCCGGGGGACACTGAAGCTTTCTTT. Its protein is CASSTGPGDTEAFF. The chain is built from TRBV19 and TRBJ1-1; TRBD1 might be the D (5 bases). CDR1 is LNHDA, CDR2 SQIVND, per germline (reference sequence). V lost 4 bases and J lost 3, with 12 bases in between. The CDR3 loop spans 14 amino acids.

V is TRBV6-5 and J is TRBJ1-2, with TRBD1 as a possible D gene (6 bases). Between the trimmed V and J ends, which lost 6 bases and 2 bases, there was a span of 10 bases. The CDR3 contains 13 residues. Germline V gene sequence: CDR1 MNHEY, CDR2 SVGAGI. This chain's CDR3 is CASSYDRNYGYTF. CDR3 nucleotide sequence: TGTGCCAGCAGCTACGACAGGAACTATGGCTACACCTTC.

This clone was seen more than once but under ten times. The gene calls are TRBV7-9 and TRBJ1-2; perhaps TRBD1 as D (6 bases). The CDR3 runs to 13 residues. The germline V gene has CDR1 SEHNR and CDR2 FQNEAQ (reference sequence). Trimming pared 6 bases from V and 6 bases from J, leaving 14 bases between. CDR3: CASSPAGANGYTF. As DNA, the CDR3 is TGTGCCAGCAGTCCAGCAGGGGCCAATGGCTACACCTTC.

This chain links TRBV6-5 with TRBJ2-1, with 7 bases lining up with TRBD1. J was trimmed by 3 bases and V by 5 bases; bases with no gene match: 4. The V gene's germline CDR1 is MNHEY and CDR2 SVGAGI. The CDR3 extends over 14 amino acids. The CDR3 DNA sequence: TGTGCCAGCAGTAGAGGGGACAGCTACAATGAGCAGTTCTTC. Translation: CASSRGDSYNEQFF.

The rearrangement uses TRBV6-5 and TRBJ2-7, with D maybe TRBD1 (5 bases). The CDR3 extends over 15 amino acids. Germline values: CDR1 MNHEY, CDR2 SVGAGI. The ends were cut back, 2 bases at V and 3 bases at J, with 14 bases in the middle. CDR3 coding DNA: TGTGCCAGCAGTTACGCGGCAGGGTTAAGCTACGAGCAGTACTTC. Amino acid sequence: CASSYAAGLSYEQYF.

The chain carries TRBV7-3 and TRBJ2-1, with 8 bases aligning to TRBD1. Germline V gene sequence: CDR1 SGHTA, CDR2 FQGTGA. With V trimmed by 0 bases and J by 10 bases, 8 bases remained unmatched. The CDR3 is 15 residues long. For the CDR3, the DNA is TGTGCCAGCAGCTTAACTGGACAGGGCCTAAGGGAGCAGTTCTTC. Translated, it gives CASSLTGQGLREQFF.

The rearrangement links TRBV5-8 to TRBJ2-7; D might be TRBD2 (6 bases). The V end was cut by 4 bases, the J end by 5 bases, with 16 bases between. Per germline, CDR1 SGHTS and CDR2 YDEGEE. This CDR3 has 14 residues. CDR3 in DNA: TGTGCCAGCAGCCCCCCGGGATGGGGGGACGAGCAGTACTTC. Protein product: CASSPPGWGDEQYF.

CDR3: CASRLGGAPDGYTF. The CDR3 DNA sequence: TGTGCCAGCCGCTTGGGAGGGGCGCCTGATGGCTACACCTTC. The rearrangement joins TRBV28 to TRBJ1-2, with D possibly matching TRBD1 (5 bases). Trimming took 8 bases from V and 6 from J, leaving 19 bases between them. CDR1 and CDR2 from the germline V gene are MDHEN and SYDVKM. The CDR3 extends over 14 amino acids.

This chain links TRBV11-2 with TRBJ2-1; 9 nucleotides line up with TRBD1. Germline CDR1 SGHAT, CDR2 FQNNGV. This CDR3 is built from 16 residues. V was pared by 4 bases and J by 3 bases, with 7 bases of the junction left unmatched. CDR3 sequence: CASSSGGTGSYNEQFF. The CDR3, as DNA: TGTGCCAGCAGCTCCGGGGGGACAGGGAGCTACAATGAGCAGTTCTTC.

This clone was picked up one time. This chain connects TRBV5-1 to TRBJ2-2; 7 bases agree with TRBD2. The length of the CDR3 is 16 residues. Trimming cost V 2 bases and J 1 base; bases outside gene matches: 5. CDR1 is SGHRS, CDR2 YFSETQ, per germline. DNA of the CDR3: TGCGCCAGCAGCTTATTTGCGGGGGAGAACACCGGGGAGCTGTTTTTT. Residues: CASSLFAGENTGELFF.

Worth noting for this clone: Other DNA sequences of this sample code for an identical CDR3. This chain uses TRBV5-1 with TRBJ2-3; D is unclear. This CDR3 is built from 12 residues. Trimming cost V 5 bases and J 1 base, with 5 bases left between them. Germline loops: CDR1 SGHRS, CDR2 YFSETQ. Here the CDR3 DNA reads TGCGCCAGCAGACCCGGCACAGATACGCAGTATTTT. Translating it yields CASRPGTDTQYF. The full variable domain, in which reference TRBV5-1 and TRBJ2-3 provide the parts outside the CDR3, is KAGVTQTPRYLIKTRGQQVTLSCSPISGHRSVSWYQQTPGQGLQFLFEYFSETQRNKGNFPGRFSGRQFSNSRSEMNVSTLELGDSALYLCASRPGTDTQYFGPGTRLTVL.

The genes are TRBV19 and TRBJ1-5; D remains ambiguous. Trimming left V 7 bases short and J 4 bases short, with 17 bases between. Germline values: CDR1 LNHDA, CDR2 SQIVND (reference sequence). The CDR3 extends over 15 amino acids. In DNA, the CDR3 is TGTGCCAGTACCCTGAAAAGGACGGATAATCAGCCCCAGCATTTT. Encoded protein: CASTLKRTDNQPQHF.

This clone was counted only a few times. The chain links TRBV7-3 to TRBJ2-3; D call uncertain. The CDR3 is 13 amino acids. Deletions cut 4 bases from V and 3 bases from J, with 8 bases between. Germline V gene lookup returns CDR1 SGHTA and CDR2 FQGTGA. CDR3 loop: CASSSQSTDTQYF. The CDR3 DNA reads TGTGCCAGCAGCTCCCAAAGTACAGATACGCAGTATTTT.

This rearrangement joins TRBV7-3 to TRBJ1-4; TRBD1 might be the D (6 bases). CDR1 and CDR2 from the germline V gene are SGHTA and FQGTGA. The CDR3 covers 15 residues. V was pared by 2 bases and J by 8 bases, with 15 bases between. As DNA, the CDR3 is TGTGCCAGCAGCTTATCGGCAGGGGCGCAAGAAAAACTGTTTTTT. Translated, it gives CASSLSAGAQEKLFF.

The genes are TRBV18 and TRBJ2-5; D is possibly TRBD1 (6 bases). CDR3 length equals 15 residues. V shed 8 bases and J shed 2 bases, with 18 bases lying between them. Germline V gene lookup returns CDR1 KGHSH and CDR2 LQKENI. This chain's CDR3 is CASTSLTGTQETQYF. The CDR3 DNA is TGTGCCAGCACGTCCTTGACAGGAACGCAAGAGACCCAGTACTTC.

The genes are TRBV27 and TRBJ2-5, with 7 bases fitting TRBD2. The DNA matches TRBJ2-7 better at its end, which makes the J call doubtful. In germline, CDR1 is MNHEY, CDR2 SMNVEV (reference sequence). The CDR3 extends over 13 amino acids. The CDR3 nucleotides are TGTGCCAGCAGTTTAAGCGGGGACTACGAGCAGTACTTC. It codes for CASSLSGDYEQYF.

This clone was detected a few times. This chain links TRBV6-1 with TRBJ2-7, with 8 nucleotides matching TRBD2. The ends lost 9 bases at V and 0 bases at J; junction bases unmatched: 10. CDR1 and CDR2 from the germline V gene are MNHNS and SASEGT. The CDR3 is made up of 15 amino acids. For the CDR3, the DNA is TGTGCCAGTCTAAATCGACTAGCGCACTCCTACGAGCAGTACTTC. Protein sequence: CASLNRLAHSYEQYF.

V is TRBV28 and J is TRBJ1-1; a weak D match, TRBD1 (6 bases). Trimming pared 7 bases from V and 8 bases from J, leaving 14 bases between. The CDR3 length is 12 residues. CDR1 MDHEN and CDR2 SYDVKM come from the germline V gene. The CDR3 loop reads CASTKGGLEAFF. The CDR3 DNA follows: TGTGCCAGCACCAAGGGGGGGTTAGAAGCTTTCTTT.

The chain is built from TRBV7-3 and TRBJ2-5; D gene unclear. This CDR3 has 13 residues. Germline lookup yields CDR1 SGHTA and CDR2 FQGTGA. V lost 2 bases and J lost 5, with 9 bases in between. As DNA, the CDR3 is TGTGCCAGCAGCTTAGAGCCCACGGAGACCCAGTACTTC. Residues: CASSLEPTETQYF.

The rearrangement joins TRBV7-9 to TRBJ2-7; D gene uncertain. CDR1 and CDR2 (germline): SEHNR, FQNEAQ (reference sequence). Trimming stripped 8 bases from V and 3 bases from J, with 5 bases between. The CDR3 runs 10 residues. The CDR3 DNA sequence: TGTGCCAGCTGCGTCTACGAGCAGTACTTC. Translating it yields CASCVYEQYF.

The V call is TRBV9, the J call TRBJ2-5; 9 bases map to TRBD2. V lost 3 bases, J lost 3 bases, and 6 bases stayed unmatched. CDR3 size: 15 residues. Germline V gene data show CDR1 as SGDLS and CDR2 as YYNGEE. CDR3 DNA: TGTGCCAGCAGCGGGGCGGGACTAGCCAAAGAGACCCAGTACTTC. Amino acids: CASSGAGLAKETQYF.

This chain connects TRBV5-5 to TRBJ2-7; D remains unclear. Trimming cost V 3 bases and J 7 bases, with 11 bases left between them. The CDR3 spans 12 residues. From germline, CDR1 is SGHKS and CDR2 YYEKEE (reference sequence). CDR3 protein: CASSSDGAEQYF. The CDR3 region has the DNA TGTGCCAGCAGCTCCGACGGAGCTGAGCAGTACTTC.

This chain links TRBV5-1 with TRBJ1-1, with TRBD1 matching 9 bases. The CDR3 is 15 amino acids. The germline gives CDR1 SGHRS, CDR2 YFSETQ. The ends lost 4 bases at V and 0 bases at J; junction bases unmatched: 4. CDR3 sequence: CASSPTGGLNTEAFF. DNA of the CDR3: TGCGCCAGCAGCCCCACAGGGGGCCTGAACACTGAAGCTTTCTTT.

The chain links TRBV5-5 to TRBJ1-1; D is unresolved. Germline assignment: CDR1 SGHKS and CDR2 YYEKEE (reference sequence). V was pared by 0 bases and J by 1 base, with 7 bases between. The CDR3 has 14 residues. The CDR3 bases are TGTGCCAGCAGCTTGGTGACGGGGAACACTGAAGCTTTCTTT. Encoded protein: CASSLVTGNTEAFF.

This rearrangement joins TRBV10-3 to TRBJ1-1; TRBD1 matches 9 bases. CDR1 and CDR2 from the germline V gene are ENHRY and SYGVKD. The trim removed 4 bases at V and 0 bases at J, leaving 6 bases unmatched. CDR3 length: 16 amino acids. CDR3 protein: CAISGGTGTLNTEAFF. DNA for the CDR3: TGTGCCATCAGTGGGGGGACAGGGACCTTGAACACTGAAGCTTTCTTT.

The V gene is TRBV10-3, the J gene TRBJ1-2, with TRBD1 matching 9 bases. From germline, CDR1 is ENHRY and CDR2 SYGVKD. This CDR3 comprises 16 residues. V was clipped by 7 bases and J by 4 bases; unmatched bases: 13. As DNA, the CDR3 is TGTGCCATCAAAGGGGCCATGGACAGGGGCGTCTATGGCTACACCTTC. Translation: CAIKGAMDRGVYGYTF.

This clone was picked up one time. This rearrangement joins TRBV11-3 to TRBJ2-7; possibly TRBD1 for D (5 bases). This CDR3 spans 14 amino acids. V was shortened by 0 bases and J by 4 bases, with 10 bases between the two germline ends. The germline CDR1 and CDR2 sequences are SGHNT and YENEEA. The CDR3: CASSLDPGQYEQYF. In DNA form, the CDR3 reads TGTGCCAGCAGCTTAGATCCAGGGCAGTACGAGCAGTACTTC.

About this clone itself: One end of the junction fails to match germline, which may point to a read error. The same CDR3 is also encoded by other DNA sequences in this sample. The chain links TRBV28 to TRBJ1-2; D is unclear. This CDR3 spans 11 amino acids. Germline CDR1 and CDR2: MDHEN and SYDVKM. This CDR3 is CASSLLNGYTF. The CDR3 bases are TGTGCTAGCAGTTTATTGAATGGCTACACCTTC.

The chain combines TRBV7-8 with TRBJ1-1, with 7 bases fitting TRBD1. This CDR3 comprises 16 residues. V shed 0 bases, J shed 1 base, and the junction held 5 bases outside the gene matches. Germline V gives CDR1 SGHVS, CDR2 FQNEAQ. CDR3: CASSLAIQGSNTEAFF. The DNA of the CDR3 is TGTGCCAGCAGCTTAGCGATACAGGGGTCGAACACTGAAGCTTTCTTT. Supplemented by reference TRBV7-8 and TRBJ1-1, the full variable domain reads GAGVSQSPRYKVAKRGQDVALRCDPISGHVSLFWYQQALGQGPEFLTYFQNEAQLDKSGLPSDRFFAERPEGSVSTLKIQRTQQEDSAVYLCASSLAIQGSNTEAFFGQGTRLTVV.